This T cell receptor (beta chain) was recovered during a study of a mutant IDH1 vaccine in newly diagnosed glioma (dated by TCRdb to about 2021). The study in broad terms: Of the roughly 34 treated patients, around 62% were male and approximately 38% were female, and a mean age of about 37 years was recorded. Six visits were used for peripheral blood collection: V03 (baseline), V05, V07, V10, V12 and V13. Before enrollment, patients had received standard therapy of radiotherapy alone, temozolomide alone, or radiochemotherapy with temozolomide; most received the combination. Longitudinal TCRB deep sequencing was performed for approximately 24 treated patients wherever samples were available for exploratory analyses.

Libraries were built with the immunoSEQ multiplex PCR assay. Following the manufacturer's protocol, the hsTCRB Kit was used to amplify rearranged TCR beta chain sequences. TCRB libraries were sequenced on an Illumina MiSeq. The paper's data handling went like this. Demultiplexing, trimming and gene mapping were performed with the kit vendor's proprietary platform. As stored in TCRdb, this immuneACCESS dataset retains in-frame rearrangements with V and J assigned. A fraction of the clones does not appear; measured against another copy, unresolved V genes explain less than half of the discrepancy, and the remainder lacks a known reason. That table is the source of V, J and clone size, and D and trimming were worked out from the DNA. The sample contains 25,000 to 35,000 clones, about 85% of them found a single time. The ten largest clonotypes hold over 4% of the sample. Turning to this clone: Which antigen it targets is not known. Base qualities were left out, and no much larger clone turns up one base away.

The time point label for this specimen denotes: baseline, week 1 (first vaccination visit). Taken with the paper, the label for treatment or condition translates to: pre-vaccination baseline after standard-of-care therapy. Newly diagnosed WHO grade 3 or 4 IDH1-mutant astrocytomas showing loss of nuclear ATRX were present in the donors. The samples were drawn from NOA16, a multicentre, single-arm, open-label phase I trial in Germany that tested a mutant IDH1 peptide vaccine in humans for the first time. For immunogenicity testing, the blood drawn at visit V03 was used as the baseline sample. Genomic DNA for TCRB sequencing was extracted from EDTA blood using the DNeasy Blood and Tissue Kit. What the research found in general, with its limitations: Immune responses induced by the vaccine were seen in roughly 95% of patients across multiple MHC alleles. Availability determined which PBMC samples were chosen for TCRB deep sequencing. The authors noted that analyses of patient blood samples could not be reproduced because of sample limitations. Changes in the top peripheral T cell clonotypes picked up by TCRB sequencing did not appear to be linked to pseudoprogression.

Sequencing was performed on PBMCs, taken from a glioma patient treated with radiotherapy, temozolomide or both. The clonotype was recovered from a woman aged 40 to 49 with glioma.

The nucleotide sequence reads as follows: TGTGCCTGGAGTGATAAAAACGAGCAGTACTTC. Translated, it reads CAWSDKNEQYF. This chain is built from TRBV30 and TRBJ2-7, with the D gene too uncertain to name. The CDR1 and CDR2 encoded by the germline V gene (reference sequence) are GTSNPN and SVGIG. The CDR3, cysteine through phenylalanine, is 11 amino acids long. Just the 33-base CDR3 DNA is kept, in frame starting at base 1. The V end loses 1 base and the J end loses 5 bases, and a stretch of 6 bases separates them.